A selection of T cell receptor beta chains follows, all from one sample in a study of blood T cell repertoires in COVID-19. The protocol was immunoSEQ multiplex PCR, while the TCRdb copy is restricted to in-frame clones and leaves out a portion. Of roughly 150,000 clones in the sample, roughly nine tenths were seen once. Sequencing was carried out using peripheral blood. All receptors derive from a man younger than 35 with COVID-19, enrolled during active disease. The CDR3 runs from the conserved cysteine through the conserved F or W. D genes are given only for firm matches.

V gene	D gene	J gene	CDR3 DNA	CDR3 protein
TRBV30	TRBD2	TRBJ2-7	TGTGCCTGGGGGCCGGGGGGCTCCTACGAGCAGTACTTC	CAWGPGGSYEQYF
TRBV5-1	TRBD2	TRBJ2-3	TGCGCCAGCAGCTTGGGGGAAAGACTAGCGGGAGGTAAAGATACGCAGTATTTT	CASSLGERLAGGKDTQYF
TRBV2	TRBD2	TRBJ2-3	TGTGCCAGCAGTGAAGCCGTCACCGGACTAGCGGGAGGAACAGATACGCAGTATTTT	CASSEAVTGLAGGTDTQYF
TRBV5-6	TRBD2	TRBJ2-1	TGTGCCACCAGGGGACTAGCGGGACACTCCTACAATGAGCAGTTCTTC	CATRGLAGHSYNEQFF
TRBV27	.	TRBJ2-2	TGTGCCAGCAGTACGACAGCGACCGGGGAGCTGTTTTTT	CASSTTATGELFF
TRBV28	.	TRBJ2-7	TGTGCCAGCAGTCCACTTTCCAGCGGGTTCTCCTACGAGCAGTACTTC	CASSPLSSGFSYEQYF
TRBV5-8	.	TRBJ2-1	TGTGCCAGCAGCCCCGCCCACCTGCGCAATGAGCAGTTCTTC	CASSPAHLRNEQFF
TRBV21-1	.	TRBJ2-7	TGTGCCAGCAGCAAAGTAAGTGCGAGACCTAGAACCTACGAGCAGTACTTC	CASSKVSARPRTYEQYF
TRBV7-8	.	TRBJ1-3	TGTGCCAGCAGCTTAGTGGGGGGTTCTGGAAACACCATATATTTT	CASSLVGGSGNTIYF
TRBV5-6	TRBD1	TRBJ2-3	TGTGCCAGCAGCACCGGGACAGGGAGAGGGGGAAGTACGCAGTATTTT	CASSTGTGRGGSTQYF
TRBV7-2	.	TRBJ2-3	TGTGCCAGCAGCTTAGTCGCGGGTGATACGCAGTATTTT	CASSLVAGDTQYF
TRBV2	TRBD1	TRBJ2-2	TGTGCCAGCAGTGTCGACAGGGGAACCGGGGAGCTGTTTTTT	CASSVDRGTGELFF
TRBV15	.	TRBJ1-1	TGTGCCACCCAGACAGGGAACACTGAAGCTTTCTTT	CATQTGNTEAFF
TRBV28	.	TRBJ2-2	TGTGCCAGCAGTTCGGACTACCTGAACACCGGGGAGCTGTTTTTT	CASSSDYLNTGELFF
TRBV7-3	.	TRBJ2-1	TGTGCCAGCAGCCCCTGGGGGGGGGCGCATCAGAATGAGCAGTTCTTC	CASSPWGGAHQNEQFF
TRBV14	.	TRBJ2-1	TGTGCCAGCAGCCAGCGGCGGGACTCTGTGAAGCAGTTCTTC	CASSQRRDSVKQFF
TRBV7-3	TRBD2	TRBJ2-1	TGTGCCAGCAGCTTTGGACTAGCGACCTCCAATGAGCAGTTCTTC	CASSFGLATSNEQFF
TRBV4-3	.	TRBJ2-3	TGCGCCAGCAGCCAAGATTGGACAGATGCTAGCACAGATACGCAGTATTTT	CASSQDWTDASTDTQYF
TRBV12-3/TRBV12-4	.	TRBJ1-5	TGTGCCAGCAGTTTCAGGAATCAGCCCCAGCATTTT	CASSFRNQPQHF
TRBV29-1	.	TRBJ2-7	TGCAGCGTTGCATCGGCAAAGGGGTCCGACGAGCAGTACTTC	CSVASAKGSDEQYF
TRBV18	TRBD1	TRBJ2-2	TGTGCCAGCTCACCACGGACAGGGGTGAACACCGGGGAGCTGTTTTTT	CASSPRTGVNTGELFF
TRBV6-5	TRBD1	TRBJ2-2	TGTGCCAGCAACCGACAGGGGTCCGGGGAGCTGTTTTTT	CASNRQGSGELFF
TRBV19	TRBD2	TRBJ2-7	TGTGCCAGTAGAGGAACGGGACTAGCGGGAGGCGGTCCCCTCGAGCAGTACTTC	CASRGTGLAGGGPLEQYF
TRBV4-3	TRBD2	TRBJ2-1	TGCGCCAGCAGCCAAATAGCGGGAGCTTACAATGAGCAGTTCTTC	CASSQIAGAYNEQFF
TRBV13	TRBD1	TRBJ2-7	TGTGCCAGCAGCTTAAGGGGACAGGGGGCTTACGAGCAGTACTTC	CASSLRGQGAYEQYF
TRBV6-5	TRBD1	TRBJ1-2	TGTGCCAGCAGTAGGGACAGCTATGGCTACACCTTC	CASSRDSYGYTF
TRBV7-9	.	TRBJ2-7	TGTGCCAGCAGCTTAGCGGGGCTGCTCGAGCAGTACTTC	CASSLAGLLEQYF
TRBV24-1	TRBD2	TRBJ2-3	TGTGCCACCAGTGACCCACTAGCGGCTGGCACAGATACGCAGTATTTT	CATSDPLAAGTDTQYF
TRBV4-2	TRBD2	TRBJ2-5	TGTGCCAGCAGCCAAGATGGGGCGGGAGGGCGAGAGACCCAGTACTTC	CASSQDGAGGRETQYF
TRBV7-2	.	TRBJ1-6	TGTGCCAGCAGCTTCCGGGGAGGGGATTCACCCCTCCACTTT	CASSFRGGDSPLHF
TRBV7-7	TRBD1	TRBJ2-1	TGTGCTAGCAGCTCCGACAGGGGGGCCTACAATGAGCAGTTCTTC	CASSSDRGAYNEQFF
TRBV7-9	TRBD1	TRBJ1-4	TGTGCCAGCAGCTTACGCCGGACAGGGGGCCTCGGTGAAAAACTGTTTTTT	CASSLRRTGGLGEKLFF
TRBV25-1	.	TRBJ1-2	TGTGCCAGCAGTGAATCGGGGGGGCTGAGCTATGGCTACACCTTC	CASSESGGLSYGYTF
TRBV29-1	TRBD2	TRBJ2-7	TGCAGCGTTGATTCTGCAGCGGGAGGCGAGCAGTACTTC	CSVDSAAGGEQYF
TRBV20-1	.	TRBJ2-7	TGCAGTGCCATTTTAGGGGGTCCCCAGGTCTTC	CSAILGGPQVF
TRBV27	TRBD1	TRBJ2-1	TGTGCCAGCAGTTTCACAGGGGGTGCGGATGAGCAGTTCTTC	CASSFTGGADEQFF
TRBV27	TRBD2	TRBJ2-7	TGTGCCAGCAGTTCTCGGACTAGCGGGAACCCCTACGAGCAGTACTTC	CASSSRTSGNPYEQYF